The 7 T cell receptor beta chains below all came from one sample that was sequenced in a study of cytomegalovirus exposure and HLA in healthy donors. 13 Jbeta primers and 60 Vbeta primers were used for the PCR. TCRdb's copy holds only in-frame clones and misses some; the assay was immunoSEQ multiplex PCR. The sample gives some 120,000 clones, over 65% of which show up once; approximately 0.9% is in the top ten. Sequencing used PBMCs. Source of these receptors: a woman younger than 45 in good health and CMV-seronegative.

The chain recombines TRBV28 with TRBJ1-4; 7 nucleotides align to TRBD1. Looked up from germline, CDR1 is MDHEN and CDR2 is SYDVKM. Trimming cost V 7 bases and J 4 bases; bases outside gene matches: 6. This CDR3 has 14 amino acids. The DNA for the CDR3 is TGTGCCAGCAAACTGGGACAGCTTAATGAAAAACTGTTTTTT. Protein product: CASKLGQLNEKLFF.

With respect to this clone: This CDR3 is also generated by other DNA sequences in the sample. This sequence joins TRBV7-8 and TRBJ1-3; 8 bases match TRBD1. Per germline, CDR1 SGHVS and CDR2 FQNEAQ. V shed 5 bases and J 2 bases; nucleotides not matched to a gene: 2. The CDR3 spans 14 residues. In nucleotides, the CDR3 is TGTGCCAGCAGCCCACAGGGGGCTGGAAACACCATATATTTT. It specifies CASSPQGAGNTIYF.

This chain connects TRBV5-1 to TRBJ1-1; D may be TRBD1 (5 bases). Germline V gives CDR1 SGHRS, CDR2 YFSETQ. This CDR3 has 14 amino acids. V lost 7 bases and J lost 5, with 18 bases in between. The CDR3 DNA is TGCGCCAGCGGGGCAGGGCCTAGTGGGACTGAAGCTTTCTTT. Protein: CASGAGPSGTEAFF.

V usage is TRBV19 and J usage is TRBJ2-7; the D gene is possibly TRBD1 (5 bases). The CDR3 contains 12 residues. V lost 4 bases, J lost 3 bases, and 7 bases lay in between. CDR1 is LNHDA, CDR2 SQIVND, per germline (reference sequence). CDR3 sequence: CASSTQGYEQYF. DNA for the CDR3: TGTGCCAGTAGTACTCAGGGCTACGAGCAGTACTTC.

The chain combines TRBV4-2 with TRBJ2-5; D not resolved. From germline, CDR1 is LGHNA and CDR2 YNFKEQ. V lost 5 bases, J lost 1 base, and 8 bases lay in between. The CDR3 loop spans 13 amino acids. CDR3 sequence: CASSTSPQETQYF. CDR3 nucleotide sequence: TGTGCCAGCAGCACAAGTCCCCAAGAGACCCAGTACTTC.

This chain uses TRBV5-1 with TRBJ2-1, with D possibly TRBD2 on 6 matching bases. Deletions cut 4 bases from V and 0 bases from J, with 14 bases between. Germline values: CDR1 SGHRS, CDR2 YFSETQ. The CDR3 totals 16 residues. CDR3 sequence reads: CASSLTAGSSYNEQFF. In DNA form, the CDR3 reads TGCGCCAGCAGCCTAACGGCGGGGAGCTCCTACAATGAGCAGTTCTTC. The full variable domain, rest sourced from reference TRBV5-1 and TRBJ2-1, is KAGVTQTPRYLIKTRGQQVTLSCSPISGHRSVSWYQQTPGQGLQFLFEYFSETQRNKGNFPGRFSGRQFSNSRSEMNVSTLELGDSALYLCASSLTAGSSYNEQFFGPGTRLTVL.

This chain links TRBV27 with TRBJ2-7; TRBD1 aligns across 9 bases. The CDR3 is 15 residues long. After removal of 4 bases from V and 0 bases from J, the junction contained 4 bases not matched to a gene. Germline lookup yields CDR1 MNHEY and CDR2 SMNVEV (reference sequence). The chain's CDR3 is CASSWTGASSYEQYF. The CDR3 bases are TGTGCCAGCAGTTGGACAGGGGCGAGCTCCTACGAGCAGTACTTC.